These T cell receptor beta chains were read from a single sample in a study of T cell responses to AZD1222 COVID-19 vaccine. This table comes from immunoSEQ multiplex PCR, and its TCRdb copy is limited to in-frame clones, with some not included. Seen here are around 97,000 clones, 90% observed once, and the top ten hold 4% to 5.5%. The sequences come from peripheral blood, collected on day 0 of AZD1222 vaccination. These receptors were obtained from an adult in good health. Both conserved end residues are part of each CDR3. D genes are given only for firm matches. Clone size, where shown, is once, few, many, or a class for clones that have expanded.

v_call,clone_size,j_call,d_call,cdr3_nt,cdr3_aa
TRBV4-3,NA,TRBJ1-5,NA,TGCGCCAGCAGCTCGGGAGTAAATCAGCCCCAGCATTTT,CASSSGVNQPQHF
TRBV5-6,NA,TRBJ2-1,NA,TGTGCCAGCAGCTTGGGTCGGCTTGAGCAGTTCTTC,CASSLGRLEQFF
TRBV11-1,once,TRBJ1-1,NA,TGTGCCAGCAGCCGGTGGGGGAACACTGAAGCTTTCTTT,CASSRWGNTEAFF
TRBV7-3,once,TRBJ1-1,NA,TGTGCCAGCAGTCACGGGGGGACTGAAGCTTTCTTT,CASSHGGTEAFF
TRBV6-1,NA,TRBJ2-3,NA,TGTGCCAGCAGTGAAGCCCAGACAGATACGCAGTATTTT,CASSEAQTDTQYF
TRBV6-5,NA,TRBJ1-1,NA,TGTGCCAGCACTAAGGGGGGACGCGGGACTGAAGCTTTCTTT,CASTKGGRGTEAFF
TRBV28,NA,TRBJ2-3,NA,TGTGCCAGCAGTTCGGAGACAGGGAGGGCGGATACGCAGTATTTT,CASSSETGRADTQYF
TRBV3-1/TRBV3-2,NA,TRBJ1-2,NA,TGTGCCAGCAGGCCAAGAAGTGGGAGGAGGGGCGCCTATGGCTACACCTTC,CASRPRSGRRGAYGYTF
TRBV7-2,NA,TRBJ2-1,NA,TGTGCCAGCAGCTTATACTCCGCAACCTACAATGAGCAGTTCTTC,CASSLYSATYNEQFF
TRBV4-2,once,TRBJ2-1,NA,TGTGCCAGCAGCCAAAGTTATGAGCAGTTCTTC,CASSQSYEQFF
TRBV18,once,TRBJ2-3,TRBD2,TGTAGATTTTCGGGGGGTAGCGGGGGCACAGATACGCAGTATTTT,CRFSGGSGGTDTQYF
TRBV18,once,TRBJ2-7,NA,TGTGCCAGCTCACCATCCGGGGGATCCTACGAGCAGTACTTC,CASSPSGGSYEQYF
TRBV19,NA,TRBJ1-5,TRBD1,TGTGCCAGTAGTCTAGGGGGAGGGGGCCCCCAGCATTTT,CASSLGGGGPQHF
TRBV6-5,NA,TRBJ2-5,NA,TGTGCCAGCAGACTGGCCGAGGGTGTTTGGGAGACCCAGTACTTC,CASRLAEGVWETQYF
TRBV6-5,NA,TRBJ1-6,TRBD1,TGTGCCAGCAGTTACTCCGCAGGGGGCCATTCACCCCTCCACTTT,CASSYSAGGHSPLHF
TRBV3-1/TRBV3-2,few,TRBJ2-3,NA,TGTGCCAGCAGCCCCCGCGGGCTGAGCACAGATACGCAGTATTTT,CASSPRGLSTDTQYF
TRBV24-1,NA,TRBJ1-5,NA,TGTGCCACCAGTGATTTGGTCAAAGAGGGGGTTTGGGACAATCAGCCCCAGCATTTT,CATSDLVKEGVWDNQPQHF
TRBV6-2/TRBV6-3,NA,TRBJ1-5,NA,TGTGCCAGCAGTACTGTGGGGTTCCAGCCCCAGCATTTT,CASSTVGFQPQHF
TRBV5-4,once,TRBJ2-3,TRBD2,TGTGCCAGCAGCCGCTGGGGGGGAGCGGGGGGATGGAATACGCAGTATTTT,CASSRWGGAGGWNTQYF
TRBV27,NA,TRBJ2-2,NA,TGTGCCAGCAGTCCCCACACCGGGGAGCTGTTTTTT,CASSPHTGELFF
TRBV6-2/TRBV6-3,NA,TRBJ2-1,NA,TGTGCCAGCAGTTACTCTTCCGGGGGAGGAAATGAGCAGTTCTTC,CASSYSSGGGNEQFF
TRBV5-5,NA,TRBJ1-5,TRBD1,TGTGCCAGCAGCCTCAGGGGGTTTAATCAGCATTTT,CASSLRGFNQHF
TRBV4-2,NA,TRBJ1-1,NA,TGTGCCAGCAGCCAAGATACTTCGGGGAACACTGAAGCTTTCTTT,CASSQDTSGNTEAFF
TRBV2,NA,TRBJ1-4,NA,TGTGCCAGCAGTGAGCGGCTTGCAACTAATGAAAAACTGTTTTTT,CASSERLATNEKLFF
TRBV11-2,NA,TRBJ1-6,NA,TGTGCCAGCAGCCTCACGATACAGGGAAAAAATTCACCCCTCCACTTT,CASSLTIQGKNSPLHF
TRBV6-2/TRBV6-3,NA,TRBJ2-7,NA,TGTGCCAGCAGTTACTCGGAGGGCCGCTTTGCCTACGAGCAGTACTTC,CASSYSEGRFAYEQYF
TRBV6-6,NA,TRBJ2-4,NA,TGTGCCAGCAGTTACGTCCTGTCTAGCAAAAACATTCAGTACTTC,CASSYVLSSKNIQYF
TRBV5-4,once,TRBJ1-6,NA,TGTGCCAGCAGCTTGGATAATGGGGCTTCACCCCTCCACTTT,CASSLDNGASPLHF
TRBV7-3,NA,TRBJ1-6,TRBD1,TGTGCCAGCAGCGCGGGACAGGGGACTTCACCCCTCCACTTT,CASSAGQGTSPLHF
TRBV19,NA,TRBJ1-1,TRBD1,TGTGCCAGCAGACAGGGGACTACTGAAGCTTTCTTT,CASRQGTTEAFF
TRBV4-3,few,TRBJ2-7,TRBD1,TGCGCCAGCAGCCAAGATCTCGGGACAGCTATAGAGCAGTACTTC,CASSQDLGTAIEQYF
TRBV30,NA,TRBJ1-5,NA,TGTGCCTGGAGTGGAACTGGGCAGCCCCAGCATTTT,CAWSGTGQPQHF
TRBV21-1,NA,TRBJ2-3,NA,TGTGCCAGCAGCCTGAGGGGGCGGGTCGGGACAGATACGCAGTATTTT,CASSLRGRVGTDTQYF
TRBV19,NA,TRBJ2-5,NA,TGTGCCAGTAGTATAGGACCCACAGGAGGGGAGACCCAGTACTTC,CASSIGPTGGETQYF
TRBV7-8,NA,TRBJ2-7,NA,TGTGCCAGCAGCTTAGCATCCGGAGGGTCCTACGAGCAGTACTTC,CASSLASGGSYEQYF
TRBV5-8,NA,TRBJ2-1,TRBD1,TGTGCCAGCAGCTCTCCCGGGACAGGGGGCGAGGATGAGCAGTTCTTC,CASSSPGTGGEDEQFF
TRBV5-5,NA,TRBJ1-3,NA,TGTGCCAGCAGCTTGAGAGGTGCGGGGCTCCACTCTGGAAACACCATATATTTT,CASSLRGAGLHSGNTIYF
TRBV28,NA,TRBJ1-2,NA,TGTGCCAGCAGCGCTACCGCGGGGCTTTGGAACGGCTACACCTTC,CASSATAGLWNGYTF
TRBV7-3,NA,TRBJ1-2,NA,TGTGCCAGCAGCTTGGGAAACTATGGCTACACCTTC,CASSLGNYGYTF
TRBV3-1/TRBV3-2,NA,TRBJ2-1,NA,TGTGCCAGCAGTCACGACGGAACCTACAATGAGCAGTTCTTC,CASSHDGTYNEQFF